A single sample gave rise to the 5 T cell receptor beta chains below, sequenced in a study of a mutant IDH1 vaccine in newly diagnosed glioma. Profiled with immunoSEQ multiplex PCR; TCRdb holds only in-frame clones, not every one. The sample consists of tens of thousands of clones, 84% of them appearing once. Antigens for these TCRs are unknown. Time point indicated: week 47, end of study. The content of each vaccine dose was 300 ug of mutant IDH1 20-mer peptide, and topical imiquimod accompanied it. The source material was PBMCs, sampled from a glioma patient whose treatment included an IDH1 peptide vaccine. The receptor source for this set is a man between 40 and 49 years old with glioma.

CDR3 sequence: CASSIVAGGREQYF. CDR3 sequence (DNA): TGTGCCAGTAGTATAGTAGCGGGAGGACGCGAGCAGTACTTC. This rearrangement joins TRBV19 to TRBJ2-7, with TRBD2 matching over 10 bases. V dropped 1 base and J dropped 6; count of bases not matched to a gene: 3. From germline, CDR1 is LNHDA and CDR2 SQIVND (reference sequence). This CDR3 has 14 amino acids.

The chain combines TRBV15 with TRBJ1-5; no clear D gene. The CDR3 spans 14 residues. Germline V lookup: CDR1 LNHNV, CDR2 YYDKDF (reference sequence). Between the trimmed V and J ends, which lost 0 bases and 10 bases, there was a span of 13 bases. The DNA for the CDR3 is TGTGCCACCAGCAGAGATCGTAAGGACCAACCCCAGCATTTT. Translated: CATSRDRKDQPQHF.

The chain uses TRBV7-2 and TRBJ2-7, with TRBD2 matching over 10 bases. The length of the CDR3 is 15 residues. J was trimmed by 2 bases and V by 1 base; bases with no gene match: 2. Germline-derived CDR1 and CDR2 are SGHTA and FQGNSA. CDR3 in DNA: TGTGCCAGCAGCTTAGGGACTAGCGGAACCTACGAGCAGTACTTC. This sequence encodes CASSLGTSGTYEQYF. Using reference TRBV7-2 and TRBJ2-7 for the parts outside the CDR3, the full variable domain is GAGVSQSPSNKVTEKGKDVELRCDPISGHTALYWYRQSLGQGLEFLIYFQGNSAPDKSGLPSDRFSAERTGGSVSTLTIQRTQQEDSAVYLCASSLGTSGTYEQYFGPGTRLTVT.

This chain connects TRBV5-1 to TRBJ2-7, with D perhaps TRBD1 or TRBD2 (6 bases each). With 4 bases removed from V and 1 base from J, the gap between germline ends came to 12 bases. The germline CDR1 and CDR2 sequences are SGHRS and YFSETQ. The CDR3 extends over 14 amino acids. The CDR3 DNA reads as TGCGCCAGCAGCCGGGGGCAGGGTTCCTACGAGCAGTACTTC. Protein product: CASSRGQGSYEQYF. The whole variable domain, filled in from reference TRBV5-1 and TRBJ2-7, reads KAGVTQTPRYLIKTRGQQVTLSCSPISGHRSVSWYQQTPGQGLQFLFEYFSETQRNKGNFPGRFSGRQFSNSRSEMNVSTLELGDSALYLCASSRGQGSYEQYFGPGTRLTVT.

The V and J genes are TRBV7-3 and TRBJ1-4; no clear D gene. The germline V and J ends were trimmed by 0 bases and 11 bases, with 10 bases remaining between them. CDR1 and CDR2 from the germline V gene are SGHTA and FQGTGA. The CDR3 covers 13 residues. The DNA of the CDR3 is TGTGCCAGCAGCTTAACTACCCGAGGGAAACTGTTTTTT. It encodes CASSLTTRGKLFF.